This T cell receptor (beta chain) was obtained from a study of beta chain features in type 1 diabetes. Study as a whole: The study found patients and healthy donors alike in age, gender and cell yields. Whole-study results and caveats: Across patients, naive, central memory and Treg TCRB repertoires exhibited apparently greater similarity than was observed across healthy donors.

All of the isolated RNA was reverse transcribed, so expressed TCRB transcripts were sequenced. Clones were sequenced by immunoSEQ multiplex PCR, and TCRdb holds only the in-frame ones, with some missing. The table records 250,000 to 350,000 clones, approximately 10% of them present only once. This clone was detected a few times. What it binds is not known. Naive, central memory, regulatory and stem cell-like memory cells within the CD4+ compartment were sorted using CD45RO/CCR7/CD25/CD127/CD95/CD27. V lost 5 bases and J lost 4; bases outside the gene matches: 0. The length of the CDR3 is 11 residues. Germline V CDR1 and CDR2: GTSNPN, SVGIG (reference sequence).

This chain joins TRBV30 and TRBJ2-3; 7 bases match TRBD1. The source is a woman aged 25 to 45 in good health. The specimen was naive CD4+ T cells from blood. CDR3 in DNA: TGTGCCTGGGACAGGGCAGATACGCAGTATTTT. It specifies CAWDRADTQYF.